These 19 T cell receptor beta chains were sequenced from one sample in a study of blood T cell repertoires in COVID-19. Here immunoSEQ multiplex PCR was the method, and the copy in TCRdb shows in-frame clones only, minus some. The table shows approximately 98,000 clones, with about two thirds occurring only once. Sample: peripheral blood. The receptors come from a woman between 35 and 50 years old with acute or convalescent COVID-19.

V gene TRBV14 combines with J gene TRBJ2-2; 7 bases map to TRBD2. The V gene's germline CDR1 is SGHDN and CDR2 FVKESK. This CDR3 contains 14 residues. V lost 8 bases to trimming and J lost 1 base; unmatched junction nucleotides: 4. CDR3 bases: TGTGCCAGCGAGAAGCGGGGGAACACCGGGGAGCTGTTTTTT. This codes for CASEKRGNTGELFF.

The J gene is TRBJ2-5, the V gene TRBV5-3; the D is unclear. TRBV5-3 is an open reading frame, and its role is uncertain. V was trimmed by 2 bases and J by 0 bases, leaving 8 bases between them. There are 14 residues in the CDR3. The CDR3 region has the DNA TGTGCCAGAAGCTTCCTATCTTACCAAGAGACCCAGTACTTC. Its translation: CARSFLSYQETQYF.

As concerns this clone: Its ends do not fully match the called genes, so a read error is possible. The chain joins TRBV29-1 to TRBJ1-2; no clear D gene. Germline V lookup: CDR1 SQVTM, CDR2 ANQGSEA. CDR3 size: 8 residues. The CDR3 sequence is CSVELAHF. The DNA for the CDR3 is TGCAGCGTTGAATTGGCCCACTTC.

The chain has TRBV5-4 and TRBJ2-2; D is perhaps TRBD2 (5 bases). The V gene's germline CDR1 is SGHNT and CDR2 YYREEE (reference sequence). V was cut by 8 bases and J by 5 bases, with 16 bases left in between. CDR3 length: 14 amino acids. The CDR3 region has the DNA TGTGCCAGTAGTATCCGGGGTGGGACCGGGGAGCTGTTTTTT. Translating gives CASSIRGGTGELFF.

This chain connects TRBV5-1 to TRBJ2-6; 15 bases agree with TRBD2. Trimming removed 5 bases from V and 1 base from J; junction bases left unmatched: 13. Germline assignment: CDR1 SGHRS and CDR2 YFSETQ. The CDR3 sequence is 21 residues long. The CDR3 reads CASSPSGTSGGFGSGANVLTF. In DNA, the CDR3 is TGCGCCAGCAGTCCCTCCGGGACTAGCGGGGGGTTTGGGTCTGGGGCCAACGTCCTGACTTTC.

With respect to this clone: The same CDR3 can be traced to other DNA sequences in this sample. The CDR3 DNA is TGTGCCAGCCGCACAGGGGGAACCGGGGAGCTGTTTTTT. Residues: CASRTGGTGELFF. This rearrangement joins TRBV12-3 or TRBV12-4 to TRBJ2-2; TRBD1 matches at 8 bases. The junction had 4 bases not matched to a gene; V was cut back by 8 bases and J by 5 bases. This CDR3 is 13 amino acids long.

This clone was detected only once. The CDR3 region has the DNA TGTGCCAGCAAACTCTATGTCGGGGTAGGTGACAATGAGCAGTTCTTC. This sequence encodes CASKLYVGVGDNEQFF. V usage is TRBV28 and J usage is TRBJ2-1; D is possibly TRBD2 (5 bases). The germline gives CDR1 MDHEN, CDR2 SYDVKM. The V and J ends lost 7 bases and 5 bases respectively, with 21 bases between them. The CDR3 is 16 amino acids.

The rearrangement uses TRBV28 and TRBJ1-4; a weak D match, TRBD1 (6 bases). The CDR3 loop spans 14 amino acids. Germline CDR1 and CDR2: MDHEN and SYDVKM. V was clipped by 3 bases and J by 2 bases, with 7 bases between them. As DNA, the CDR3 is TGTGCCAGCAGTTTCCAGGGGACTAATGAAAAACTGTTTTTT. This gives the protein CASSFQGTNEKLFF.

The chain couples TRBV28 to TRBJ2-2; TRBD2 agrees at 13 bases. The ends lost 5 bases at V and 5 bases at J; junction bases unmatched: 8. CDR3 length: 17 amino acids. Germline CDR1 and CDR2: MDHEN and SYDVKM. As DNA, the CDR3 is TGTGCCAGCAGTCTTACTAGCGGGGGGGCCTTTACCGGGGAGCTGTTTTTT. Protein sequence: CASSLTSGGAFTGELFF.

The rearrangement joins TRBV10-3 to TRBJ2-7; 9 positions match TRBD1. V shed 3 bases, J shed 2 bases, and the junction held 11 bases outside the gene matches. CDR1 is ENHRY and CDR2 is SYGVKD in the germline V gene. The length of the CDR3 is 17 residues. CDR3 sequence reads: CAISEVRDRACPYEQYF. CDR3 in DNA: TGTGCCATCAGTGAAGTCAGGGACAGGGCCTGTCCCTACGAGCAGTACTTC.

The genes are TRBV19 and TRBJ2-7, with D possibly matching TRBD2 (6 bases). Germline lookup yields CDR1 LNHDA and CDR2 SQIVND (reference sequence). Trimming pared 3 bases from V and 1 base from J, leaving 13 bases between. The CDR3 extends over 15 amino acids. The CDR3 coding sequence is TGTGCCAGTAGTATCATGTGGGGGGATTCCTACGAGCAGTACTTC. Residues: CASSIMWGDSYEQYF.

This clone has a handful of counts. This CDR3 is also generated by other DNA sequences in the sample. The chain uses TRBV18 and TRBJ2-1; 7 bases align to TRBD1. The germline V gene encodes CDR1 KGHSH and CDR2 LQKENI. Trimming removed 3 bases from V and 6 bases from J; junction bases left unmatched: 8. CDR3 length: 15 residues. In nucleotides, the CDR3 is TGTGCCAGCTCACCTCAGGCAGGGGGTTCCAATGAGCAGTTCTTC. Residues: CASSPQAGGSNEQFF.

The CDR3 region has the DNA TGTGCCAGCTCACCACAGGAGGGGGGGGGCGAGCAGTACTTC. It translates to CASSPQEGGGEQYF. The genes are TRBV18 and TRBJ2-7; D might be TRBD2 (7 bases). V lost 1 base to trimming and J lost 6 bases, with 13 bases between them. CDR1 is KGHSH, CDR2 LQKENI, per germline. The CDR3 sequence is 14 residues long.

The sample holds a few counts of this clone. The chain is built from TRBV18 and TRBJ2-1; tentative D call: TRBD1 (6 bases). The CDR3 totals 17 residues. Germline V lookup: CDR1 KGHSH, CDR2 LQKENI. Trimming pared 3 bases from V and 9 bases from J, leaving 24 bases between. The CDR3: CASSPPLGSGIQGEQFF. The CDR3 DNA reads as TGTGCCAGCTCACCCCCTCTGGGCTCGGGGATACAGGGTGAGCAGTTCTTC.

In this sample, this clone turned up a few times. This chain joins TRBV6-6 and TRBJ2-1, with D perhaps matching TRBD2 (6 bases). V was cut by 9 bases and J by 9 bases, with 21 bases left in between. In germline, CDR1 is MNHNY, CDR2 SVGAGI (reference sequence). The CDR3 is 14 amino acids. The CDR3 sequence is CASTVSGSVLEQFF. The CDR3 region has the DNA TGTGCCAGTACCGTTAGCGGCTCAGTGCTTGAGCAGTTCTTC.

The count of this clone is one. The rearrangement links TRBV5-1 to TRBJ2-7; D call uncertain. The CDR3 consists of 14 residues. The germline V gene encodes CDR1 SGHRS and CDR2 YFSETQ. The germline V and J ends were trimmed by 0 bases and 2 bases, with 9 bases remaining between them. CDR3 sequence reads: CASSLASTPYEQYF. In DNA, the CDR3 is TGCGCCAGCAGCTTGGCCAGTACCCCCTACGAGCAGTACTTC.

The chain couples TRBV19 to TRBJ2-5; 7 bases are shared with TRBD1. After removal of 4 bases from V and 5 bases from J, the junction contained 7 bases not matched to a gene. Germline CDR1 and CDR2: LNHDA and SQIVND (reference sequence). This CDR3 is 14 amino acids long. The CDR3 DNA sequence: TGTGCCAGTAGTAGGGGACAGCCGGCGGAGACCCAGTACTTC. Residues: CASSRGQPAETQYF.

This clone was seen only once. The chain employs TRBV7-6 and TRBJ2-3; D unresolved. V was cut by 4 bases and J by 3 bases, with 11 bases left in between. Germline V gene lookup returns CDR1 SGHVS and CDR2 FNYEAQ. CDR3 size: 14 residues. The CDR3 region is CASSSTLATDTQYF. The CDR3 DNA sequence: TGTGCCAGCAGCTCCACGTTGGCAACAGATACGCAGTATTTT. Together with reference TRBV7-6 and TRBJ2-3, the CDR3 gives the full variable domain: GAGVSQSPRYKVTKRGQDVALRCDPISGHVSLYWYRQALGQGPEFLTYFNYEAQQDKSGLPNDRFSAERPEGSISTLTIQRTEQRDSAMYRCASSSTLATDTQYFGPGTRLTVL.

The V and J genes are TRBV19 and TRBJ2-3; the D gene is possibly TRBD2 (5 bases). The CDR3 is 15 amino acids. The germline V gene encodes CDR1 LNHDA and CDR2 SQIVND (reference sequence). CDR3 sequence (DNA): TGTGCAACAAACCCCCGCGCGGGCCCGGGAGATACGCAGTATTTT. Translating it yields CATNPRAGPGDTQYF.